What follows describes a single T cell receptor (beta chain). The data are from a study of blood T cell repertoires in COVID-19. The germline CDR1 and CDR2 sequences are LNHDA and SQIVND (reference sequence). Germline trimming cut 7 bases from V and 1 base from J; bases unmatched to any gene: 5. This CDR3 has 15 amino acids. TCRdb keeps only in-frame clones here, not all; method: immunoSEQ multiplex PCR. Of some 220,000 clones listed, about four fifths are singletons. What was sequenced was peripheral blood. V usage is TRBV19 and J usage is TRBJ1-5, with 9 bases lining up with TRBD1. This TCR was recovered from a woman aged 25 to 39 who had recovered from COVID-19. The CDR3, as DNA: TGTGCCAGTACCGCACAGGGGGCCAGCAATCAGCCCCAGCATTTT. Translation gives CASTAQGASNQPQHF.